The clone carrying this T cell receptor (beta chain) occurred once. Sequencing of TCR beta was performed on blood CD8+ T cells and on blood CD4+ T cells. These data originate in a study of CD8 T cells in Susac syndrome. The RNA input was about 0.5 to 1 ug, and it was reverse transcribed with random hexamers. Amplification of TCR beta CDR3 by immunoSEQ multiplex PCR spanned 54 Vbeta and 13 Jbeta. Via MiXCR, TCRdb re-called the immunoSEQ multiplex PCR reads, giving one row per CDR3 protein. This table has roughly 200,000 distinct CDR3 sequences, roughly 94% appearing once. CDR1 and CDR2 from the germline V gene are LNHNV and YYDKDF (reference sequence). This CDR3 has 16 amino acids. Trimming took off 1 base at V and 8 bases at J, with 18 bases between the two ends.

This chain links TRBV15 with TRBJ1-5; D ambiguous. Sequences were obtained from CD4+ T cells from PBMCs. The sequence was collected from a human donor with multiple sclerosis. CDR3 DNA sequence: TGTGCCACCAGCAGAGCAAATTTAGCCGCGTCCAAGCCCCAGCATTTT. Amino acids: CATSRANLAASKPQHF.